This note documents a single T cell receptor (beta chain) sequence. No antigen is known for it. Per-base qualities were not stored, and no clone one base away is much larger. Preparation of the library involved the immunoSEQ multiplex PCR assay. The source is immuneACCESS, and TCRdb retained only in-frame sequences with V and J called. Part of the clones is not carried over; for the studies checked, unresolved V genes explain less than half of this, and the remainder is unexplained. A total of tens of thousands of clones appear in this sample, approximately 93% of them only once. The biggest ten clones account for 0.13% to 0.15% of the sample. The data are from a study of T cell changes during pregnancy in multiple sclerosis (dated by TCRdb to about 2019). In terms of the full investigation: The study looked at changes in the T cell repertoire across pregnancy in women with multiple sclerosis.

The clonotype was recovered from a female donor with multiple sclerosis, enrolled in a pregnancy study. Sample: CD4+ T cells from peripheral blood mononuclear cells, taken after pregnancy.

The DNA sequence follows: TGTGCCAGCAGCCCAGGACAGGGTACGTTCTATGGCTACACCTTC. The translation is CASSPGQGTFYGYTF. The sequence is built from TRBV14 and TRBJ1-2, and TRBD1 aligns with 8 junction nucleotides. The CDR3 has 15 amino acids, counting the end cysteine and phenylalanine. Of all the DNA, just the CDR3 is kept, 45 bases in frame from base 1. The germline V gene yields SGHDN for CDR1 and FVKESK for CDR2. Germline trimming: 4 bases from V, 4 bases from J; junction bases outside gene matches: 8.